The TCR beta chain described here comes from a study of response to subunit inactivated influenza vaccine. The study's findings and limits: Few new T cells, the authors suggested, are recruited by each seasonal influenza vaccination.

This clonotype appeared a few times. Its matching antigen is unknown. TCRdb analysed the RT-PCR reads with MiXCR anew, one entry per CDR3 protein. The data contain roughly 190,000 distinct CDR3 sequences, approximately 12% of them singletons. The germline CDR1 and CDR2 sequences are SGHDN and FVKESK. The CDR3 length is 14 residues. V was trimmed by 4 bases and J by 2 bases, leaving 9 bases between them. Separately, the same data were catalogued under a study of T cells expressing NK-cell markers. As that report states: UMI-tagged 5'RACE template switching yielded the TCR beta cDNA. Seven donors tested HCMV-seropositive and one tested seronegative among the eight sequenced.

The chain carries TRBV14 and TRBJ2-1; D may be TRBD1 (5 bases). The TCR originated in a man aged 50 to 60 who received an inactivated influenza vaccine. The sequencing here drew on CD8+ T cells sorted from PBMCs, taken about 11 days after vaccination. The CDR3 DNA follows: TGTGCCAGCAGCCGATTCAGGGCCTACAATGAGCAGTTCTTC. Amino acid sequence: CASSRFRAYNEQFF.